This TCR beta chain is from a study of T cells in Graves' hyperthyroidism and ophthalmopathy. Points from the study as a whole: Most thyroid clonotypes expanded above 0.001 appeared in blood too.

In germline, CDR1 is SNHLY, CDR2 FYNNEI. This CDR3 is 13 amino acids long. Trimming removed 7 bases at V and 4 bases at J, with 13 bases between. Exclusion of a patient resulted from uncontrolled infection, other autoimmune disease, pregnancy or lactation. Orbital computed tomography, thyroid ultrasound, serum thyroxine and TRAb, and clinical symptoms together informed the diagnoses. Concerning this clonotype itself: Its antigen is unknown.

The investigators amplified TCR beta CDR3 regions from RNA transcripts. The TCR CDR3 first-round RT-PCR relied on the HTBI primer set. TCRdb ran MiXCR on the multiplex PCR reads and lists one entry per CDR3 protein. This table holds about 840,000 distinct CDR3 sequences, 35% to 45% found once. Sequenced input: blood. The TCR sequence derives from a young man with Graves' hyperthyroidism. This chain uses TRBV2 with TRBJ2-5; the D gene is possibly TRBD2 (6 bases). The CDR3 DNA reads as TGTGCCAGCAAGTCTCAGGGAGGAGAGACCCAGTACTTC. Amino acid sequence: CASKSQGGETQYF.